This T cell receptor beta chain was captured by sequencing in a study of cytomegalovirus exposure and HLA in healthy donors. Study-wide results and caveats: Some TCR beta chains (roughly 160 of them) were listed as cytomegalovirus-associated.

The CDR3 sequence is 14 residues long. Trimming took 6 bases from V and 2 from J, leaving 16 bases between them. CDR1 and CDR2 (germline): SQVTM, ANQGSEA. This clone was counted a few times. The antigen remains unidentified. Assay: immunoSEQ multiplex PCR; the TCRdb copy retains only in-frame clones and omits some. Seen here are 150,000 to 200,000 clones, about three quarters observed once, and the top ten hold 1% to 1.5%. This TCR was recovered from a woman between 25 and 40 years old in good health and CMV-seronegative. The sample taken for sequencing was PBMCs. The J gene is TRBJ1-1, the V gene TRBV29-1; a weak D match, TRBD1 (6 bases). The CDR3: CSVPRGGRNTEAFF. In DNA form, the CDR3 reads TGCAGCGTGCCTCGGGGGGGCCGAAACACTGAAGCTTTCTTT.